Sequencing of this T cell receptor beta chain was carried out in a study of blood T cell repertoires in COVID-19 (dated by TCRdb to the early 2020s). Describing the broader study: The collaborator samples originated in the United States, Italy and Spain and spanned the acute and convalescent phases of COVID-19. The prospective study material was composed of cDNA or gDNA derived from T cells, B-cell-depleted T cells, or PBMCs. Subjects who had been exposed to COVID-19, were actively infected with it, or had recovered from it provided the deeply sampled blood TCRbeta repertoires that made up the dataset. The repertoires were made available in a free public database intended to serve as a resource for research on the immune response to SARS-CoV-2. The samples were drawn from two sources: the first 160 participants of the ongoing ImmuneRACE study, and over 1,000 subjects contributed by 6 global collaborators. Sample metadata almost always included a de-identified subject ID, COVID-19 status, age in years and sex. HLA class I and class II types, where available, came from metadata supplied by the sample provider rather than from assay-based typing. Overall results and qualifications from the work: How much clinical and demographic metadata was included differed by source and by participant, and the metadata was provided uncurated.

TCRbeta CDR3 regions were amplified from genomic DNA by means of the immunoSEQ Assay, a bias-controlled multiplex PCR. On the study's bioinformatics: Nucleated cell counts per sample were estimated from amplification of reference gene primers within the assay. To quantify the absolute abundance of each unique TCRbeta CDR3 rearrangement, sequence reads were collapsed and filtered. For each sample, productive Simpson clonality was calculated as the square root of Simpson's diversity index across productive rearrangements. Entries here come from immuneACCESS through TCRdb and include only in-frame sequences with V and J called. Some clones fail to appear in such tables; in the studies checked, an unresolved V gene covers under half of the shortfall, and the cause of the remainder is unknown. V, J and clone size reflect that table, while D and trimming were determined from the DNA. The sample profile shows 250,000 to 300,000 clones; 87% of them were found once. The ten most abundant clones make up roughly 2% of the sample.

Concerning this clone: The antigen this receptor binds is unknown. No base quality information exists; no much larger clone differs at one position.

Another Seattle source contributed samples from volunteer blood donors who had recovered from COVID-19. Whole blood was collected in K2EDTA tubes by collaborating institutions according to the institutions' own protocols. For TCRbeta analysis, collaborators shipped samples in one of three forms: frozen whole blood, isolated PBMCs, or DNA extracted from either of those sample types. There are 13 amino acids in the CDR3, from cysteine to phenylalanine inclusive. Just the 39-base CDR3 DNA is kept, in frame starting at base 1. Trimming takes 3 bases from V and 2 bases from J, and the germline ends sit 7 bases apart. Based on the germline V gene, the CDR1 and CDR2 sequences are KGHSH and LQKENI.

Specimen: peripheral blood. In this chain, TRBV18 is recombined with TRBJ2-5, with the D gene uncertain. The source is a woman between 50 and 59 years old who had recovered from COVID-19. CDR3 sequence: CASSPRVQETQYF. The nucleotides read TGTGCCAGCTCACCCCGGGTACAAGAGACCCAGTACTTC. The full variable domain, with segments outside the CDR3 supplied by the reference TRBV18 and TRBJ2-5 proteins, appears as NAGVMQNPRHLVRRRGQEARLRCSPMKGHSHVYWYRQLPEEGLKFMVYLQKENIIDESGMPKERFSAEFPKEGPSILRIQQVVRGDSAAYFCASSPRVQETQYFGPGTRLLVL.